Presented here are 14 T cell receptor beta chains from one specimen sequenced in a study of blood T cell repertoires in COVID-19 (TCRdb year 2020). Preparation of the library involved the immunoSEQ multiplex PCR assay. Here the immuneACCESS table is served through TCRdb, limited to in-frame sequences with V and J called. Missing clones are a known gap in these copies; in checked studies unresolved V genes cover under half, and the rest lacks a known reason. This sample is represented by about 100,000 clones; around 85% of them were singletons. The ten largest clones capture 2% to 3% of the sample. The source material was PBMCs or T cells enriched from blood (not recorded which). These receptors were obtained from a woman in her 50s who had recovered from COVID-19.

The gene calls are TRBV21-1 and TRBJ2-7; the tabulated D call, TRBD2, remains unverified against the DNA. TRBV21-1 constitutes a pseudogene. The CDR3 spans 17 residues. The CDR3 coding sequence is TGTGCCAGCAGCAAAAACGCTCTAGCGGGAGGTTACTACGAGCAGTACTTC. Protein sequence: CASSKNALAGGYYEQYF.

The CDR3 sequence: CASSLRQETQYF. CDR3 sequence (DNA): TGTGCCAGCAGTTTACGTCAAGAGACCCAGTACTTC. The chain has TRBV28 and TRBJ2-5; no definite D call. Germline-derived CDR1 and CDR2 are MDHEN and SYDVKM. The CDR3 is 12 amino acids. V was cut by 2 bases and J by 2 bases, with 3 bases left in between.

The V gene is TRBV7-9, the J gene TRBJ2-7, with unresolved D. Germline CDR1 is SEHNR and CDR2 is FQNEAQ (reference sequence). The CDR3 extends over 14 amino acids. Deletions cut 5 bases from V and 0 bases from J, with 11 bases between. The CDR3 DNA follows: TGTGCCAGCAGCAACCGGGTCCACTCCTACGAGCAGTACTTC. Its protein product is CASSNRVHSYEQYF.

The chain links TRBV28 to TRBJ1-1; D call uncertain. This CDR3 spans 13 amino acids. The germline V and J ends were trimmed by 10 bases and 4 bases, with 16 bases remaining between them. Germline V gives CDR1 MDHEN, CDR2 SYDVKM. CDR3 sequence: CAINQVARTEAFF. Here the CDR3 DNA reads TGTGCCATCAACCAGGTGGCTCGCACTGAAGCTTTCTTT.

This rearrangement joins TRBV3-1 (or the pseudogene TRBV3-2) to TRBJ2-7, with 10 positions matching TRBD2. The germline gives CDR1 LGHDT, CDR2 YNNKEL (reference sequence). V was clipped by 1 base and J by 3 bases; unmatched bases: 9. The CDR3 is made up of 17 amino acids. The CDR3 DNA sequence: TGTGCCAGCAGCCAAGCGGGTAGCGGGGGGCCTTACTACGAGCAGTACTTC. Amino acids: CASSQAGSGGPYYEQYF.

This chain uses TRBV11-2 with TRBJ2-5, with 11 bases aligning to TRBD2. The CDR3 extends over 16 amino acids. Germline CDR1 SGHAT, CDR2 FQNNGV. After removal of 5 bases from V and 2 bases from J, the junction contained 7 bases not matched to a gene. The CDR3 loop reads CASSAILAGVQETQYF. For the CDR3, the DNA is TGTGCCAGCAGCGCGATACTAGCGGGAGTACAAGAGACCCAGTACTTC.

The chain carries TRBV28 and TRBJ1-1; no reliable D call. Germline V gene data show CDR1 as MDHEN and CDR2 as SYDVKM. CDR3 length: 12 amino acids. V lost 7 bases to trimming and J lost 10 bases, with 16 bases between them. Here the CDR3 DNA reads TGTGCCAGCACCTCTCCCGGTTCGAGAGCTTTCTTT. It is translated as CASTSPGSRAFF.

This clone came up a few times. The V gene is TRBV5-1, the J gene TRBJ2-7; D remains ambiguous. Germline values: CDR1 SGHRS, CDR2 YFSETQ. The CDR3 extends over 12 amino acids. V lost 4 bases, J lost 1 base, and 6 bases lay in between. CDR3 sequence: CASSAGSYEQYF. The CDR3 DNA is TGCGCCAGCAGCGCAGGATCCTACGAGCAGTACTTC. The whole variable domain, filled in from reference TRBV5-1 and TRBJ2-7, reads KAGVTQTPRYLIKTRGQQVTLSCSPISGHRSVSWYQQTPGQGLQFLFEYFSETQRNKGNFPGRFSGRQFSNSRSEMNVSTLELGDSALYLCASSAGSYEQYFGPGTRLTVT.

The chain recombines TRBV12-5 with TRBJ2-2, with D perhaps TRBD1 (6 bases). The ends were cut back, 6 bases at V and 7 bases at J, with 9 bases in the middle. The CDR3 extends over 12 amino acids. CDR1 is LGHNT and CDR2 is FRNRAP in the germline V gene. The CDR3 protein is CASGRGGGELFF. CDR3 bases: TGTGCTAGTGGAAGAGGGGGCGGGGAGCTGTTTTTT. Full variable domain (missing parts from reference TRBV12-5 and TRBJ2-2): DARVTQTPRHKVTEMGQEVTMRCQPILGHNTVFWYRQTMMQGLELLAYFRNRAPLDDSGMPKDRFSAEMPDATLATLKIQPSEPRDSAVYFCASGRGGGELFFGEGSRLTVL.

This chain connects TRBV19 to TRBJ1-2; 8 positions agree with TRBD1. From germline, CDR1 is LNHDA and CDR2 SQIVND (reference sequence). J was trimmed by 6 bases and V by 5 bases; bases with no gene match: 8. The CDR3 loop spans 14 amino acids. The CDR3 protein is CASSGRTGIDGYTF. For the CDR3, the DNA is TGTGCCAGTAGTGGACGGACAGGGATCGATGGCTACACCTTC. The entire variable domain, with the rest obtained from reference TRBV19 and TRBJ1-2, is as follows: DGGITQSPKYLFRKEGQNVTLSCEQNLNHDAMYWYRQDPGQGLRLIYYSQIVNDFQKGDIAEGYSVSREKKESFPLTVTSAQKNPTAFYLCASSGRTGIDGYTFGSGTRLTVV.

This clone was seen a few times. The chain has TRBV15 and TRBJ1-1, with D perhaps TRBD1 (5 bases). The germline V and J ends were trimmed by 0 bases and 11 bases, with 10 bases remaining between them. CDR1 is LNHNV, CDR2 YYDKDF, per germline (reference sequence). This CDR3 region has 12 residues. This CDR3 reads CATSRDSGLAFF. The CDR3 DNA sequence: TGTGCCACCAGCAGAGATTCAGGGCTTGCTTTCTTT.

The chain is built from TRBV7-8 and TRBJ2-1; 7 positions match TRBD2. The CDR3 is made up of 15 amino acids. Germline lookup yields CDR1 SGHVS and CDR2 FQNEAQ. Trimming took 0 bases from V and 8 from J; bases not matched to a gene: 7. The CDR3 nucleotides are TGTGCCAGCAGCTTAGCTACAACTAGCGCGTATGAGCAGTTCTTC. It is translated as CASSLATTSAYEQFF.

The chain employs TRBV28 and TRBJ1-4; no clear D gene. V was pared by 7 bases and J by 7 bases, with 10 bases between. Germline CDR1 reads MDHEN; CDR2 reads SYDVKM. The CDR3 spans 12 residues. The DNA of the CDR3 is TGTGCCAGCAAGAACCCCGGTGAAAAACTGTTTTTT. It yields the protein CASKNPGEKLFF.

The CDR3 DNA reads TGTGCCAGCAGCGGGACAGCACTCTATGGCTACACCTTC. Its translation: CASSGTALYGYTF. The V call is TRBV27, the J call TRBJ1-2, with TRBD1 matching over 7 bases. Losses at the gene ends were 6 bases for V and 4 bases for J; bases not matched to a gene: 5. Germline assignment: CDR1 MNHEY and CDR2 SMNVEV (reference sequence). The CDR3 loop spans 13 amino acids.